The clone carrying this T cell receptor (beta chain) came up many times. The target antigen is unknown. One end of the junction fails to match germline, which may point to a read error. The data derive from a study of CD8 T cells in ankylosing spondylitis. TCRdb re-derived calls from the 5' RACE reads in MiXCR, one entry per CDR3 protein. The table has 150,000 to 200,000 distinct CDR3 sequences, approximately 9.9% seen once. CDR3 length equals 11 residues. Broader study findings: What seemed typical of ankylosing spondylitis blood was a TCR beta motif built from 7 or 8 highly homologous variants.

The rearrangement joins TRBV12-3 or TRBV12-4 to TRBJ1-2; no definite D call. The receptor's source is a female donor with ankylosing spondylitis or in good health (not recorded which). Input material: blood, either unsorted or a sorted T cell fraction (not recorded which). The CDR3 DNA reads TGTGCCAGCAGTTTAATCGGAGCGACGCACTTC. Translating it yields CASSLIGATHF.